This T cell receptor (beta chain) emerged from a study of T cell repertoires in cytomegalovirus infection. This clonotype has just a few counts. TCRdb processed the reads anew with MiXCR; each CDR3 protein has one entry. The repertoire includes 400,000 or so distinct CDR3 sequences, about a third of them detected once, and roughly 13% sits in the top ten. V lost 7 bases and J 5 bases, leaving 17 bases between the germline ends. The CDR3 length is 14 residues. Looked up from germline, CDR1 is LNHDA and CDR2 is SQIVND (reference sequence). The TCR comes from a human donor in good health (CMV status not recorded). Some clones in this sample may be carry-over from other donors' samples. The source material was PBMCs. The chain is built from TRBV19 and TRBJ1-1; D remains unclear. The CDR3 DNA is TGTGCCAGTACCCAGGAAGGGTATAGGACTGAAGCTTTCTTT. Amino acid sequence: CASTQEGYRTEAFF.